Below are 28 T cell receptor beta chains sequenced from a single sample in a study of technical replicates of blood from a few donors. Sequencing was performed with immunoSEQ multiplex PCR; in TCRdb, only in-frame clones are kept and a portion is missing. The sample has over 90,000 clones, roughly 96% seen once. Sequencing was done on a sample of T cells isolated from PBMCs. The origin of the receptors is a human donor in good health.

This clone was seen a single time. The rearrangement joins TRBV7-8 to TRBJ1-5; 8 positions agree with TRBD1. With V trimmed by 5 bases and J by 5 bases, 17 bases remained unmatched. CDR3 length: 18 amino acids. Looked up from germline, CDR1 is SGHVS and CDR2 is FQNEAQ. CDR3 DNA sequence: TGTGCCAGCAGCCGATCCTCGGTTCGTATGGACAGGGATCAGCCCCAGCATTTT. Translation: CASSRSSVRMDRDQPQHF.

The CDR3 sequence: CASNLGLVVGTDTQYF. The DNA of the CDR3 is TGTGCCAGCAATTTGGGACTAGTCGTTGGCACAGATACGCAGTATTTT. The chain recombines TRBV27 with TRBJ2-3, with 8 bases that match TRBD2. The CDR3 extends over 16 amino acids. Germline V gives CDR1 MNHEY, CDR2 SMNVEV (reference sequence). J gave up 1 base and V 7 bases, and 10 bases lay outside the gene matches.

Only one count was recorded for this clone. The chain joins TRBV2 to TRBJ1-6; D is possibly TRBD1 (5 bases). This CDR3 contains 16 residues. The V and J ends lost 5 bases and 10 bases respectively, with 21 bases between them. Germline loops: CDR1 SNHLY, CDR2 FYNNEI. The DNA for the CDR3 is TGTGCCAGCAGTCTCGGTTCAGGGTATACTGGGTCACCCCTCCACTTT. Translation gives CASSLGSGYTGSPLHF.

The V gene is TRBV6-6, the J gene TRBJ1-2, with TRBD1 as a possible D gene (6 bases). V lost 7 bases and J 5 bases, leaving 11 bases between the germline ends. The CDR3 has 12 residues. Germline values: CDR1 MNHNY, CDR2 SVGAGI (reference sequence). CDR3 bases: TGTGCCAGCAATCGCCAGGGGTATGGCTACACCTTC. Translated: CASNRQGYGYTF.

The CDR3 is CASSLKGRDGALSYNEQFF. The CDR3, as DNA: TGTGCCAGCAGCTTAAAAGGGAGGGACGGGGCTCTCTCCTACAATGAGCAGTTCTTC. This chain joins TRBV7-3 and TRBJ2-1, with 7 nucleotides matching TRBD2. The CDR3 consists of 19 residues. The germline CDR1 and CDR2 sequences are SGHTA and FQGTGA. V lost 1 base, J lost 0 bases, and 12 bases stayed unmatched.

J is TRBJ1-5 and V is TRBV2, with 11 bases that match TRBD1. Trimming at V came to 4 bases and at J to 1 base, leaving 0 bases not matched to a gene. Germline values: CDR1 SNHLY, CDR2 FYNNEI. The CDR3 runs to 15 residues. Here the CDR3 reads CASSGTGGSNQPQHF. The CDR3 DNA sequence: TGTGCCAGCAGTGGGACAGGGGGCAGCAATCAGCCCCAGCATTTT.

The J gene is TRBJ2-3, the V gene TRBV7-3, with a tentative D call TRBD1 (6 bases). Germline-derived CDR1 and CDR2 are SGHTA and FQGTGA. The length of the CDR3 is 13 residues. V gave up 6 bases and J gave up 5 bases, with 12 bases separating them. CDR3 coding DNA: TGTGCCAGCAGTCGGGACATTATAGATACGCAGTATTTT. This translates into CASSRDIIDTQYF.

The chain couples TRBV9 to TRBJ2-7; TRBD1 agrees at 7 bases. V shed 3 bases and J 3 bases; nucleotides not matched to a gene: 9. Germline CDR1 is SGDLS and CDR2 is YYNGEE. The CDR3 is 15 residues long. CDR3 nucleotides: TGTGCCAGCAGCGGCAGCCGGGACAGCTACTACGAGCAGTACTTC. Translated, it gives CASSGSRDSYYEQYF.

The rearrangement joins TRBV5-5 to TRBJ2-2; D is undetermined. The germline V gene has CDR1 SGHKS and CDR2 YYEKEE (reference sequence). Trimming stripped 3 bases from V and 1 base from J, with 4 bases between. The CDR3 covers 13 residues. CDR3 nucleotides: TGTGCCAGCAGCTCATTGAACACCGGGGAGCTGTTTTTT. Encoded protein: CASSSLNTGELFF.

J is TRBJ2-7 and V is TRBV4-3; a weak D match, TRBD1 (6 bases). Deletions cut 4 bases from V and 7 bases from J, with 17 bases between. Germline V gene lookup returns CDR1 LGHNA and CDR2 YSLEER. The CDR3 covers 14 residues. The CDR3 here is CASSPRTANREQYF. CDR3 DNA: TGCGCCAGCAGCCCACGGACAGCAAATAGGGAGCAGTACTTC.

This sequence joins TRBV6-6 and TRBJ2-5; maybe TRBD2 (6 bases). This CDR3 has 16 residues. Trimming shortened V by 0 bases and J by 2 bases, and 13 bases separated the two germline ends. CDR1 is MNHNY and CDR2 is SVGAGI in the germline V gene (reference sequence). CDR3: CASSYSIADYQETQYF. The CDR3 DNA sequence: TGTGCCAGCAGTTACTCCATAGCGGATTATCAAGAGACCCAGTACTTC.

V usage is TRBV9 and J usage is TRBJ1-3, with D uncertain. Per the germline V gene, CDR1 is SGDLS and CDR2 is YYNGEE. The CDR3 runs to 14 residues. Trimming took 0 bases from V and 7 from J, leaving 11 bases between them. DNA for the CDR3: TGTGCCAGCAGCGTAGGGGAGAATTGGAACACCATATATTTT. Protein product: CASSVGENWNTIYF.

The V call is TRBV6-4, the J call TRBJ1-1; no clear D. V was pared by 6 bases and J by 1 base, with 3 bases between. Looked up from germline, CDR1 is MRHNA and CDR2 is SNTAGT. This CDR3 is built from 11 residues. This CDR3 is CASRQNTEAFF. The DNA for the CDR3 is TGTGCCAGCAGACAGAACACTGAAGCTTTCTTT.

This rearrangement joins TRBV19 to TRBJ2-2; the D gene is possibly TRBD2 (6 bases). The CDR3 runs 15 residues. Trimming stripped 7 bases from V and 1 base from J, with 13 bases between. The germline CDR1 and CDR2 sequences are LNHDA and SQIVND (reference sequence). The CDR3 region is CASILSGKNTGELFF. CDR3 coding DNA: TGTGCCAGTATTCTTAGCGGAAAGAACACCGGGGAGCTGTTTTTT.

The CDR3 DNA is TGTGCCAGCAGCTTGGCCTTGGCGGGAAGTGGAAACACCATATATTTT. Encoded protein: CASSLALAGSGNTIYF. V and J are TRBV5-8 and TRBJ1-3; no clear D. CDR3 length: 16 residues. Trimming pared 0 bases from V and 3 bases from J, leaving 13 bases between. Germline V gene data show CDR1 as SGHTS and CDR2 as YDEGEE.

CDR3 residues: CASSLKTGGEQYF. Written as DNA, the CDR3 is TGTGCCAGCAGCTTAAAGACAGGGGGAGAGCAGTACTTC. The chain uses TRBV11-2 and TRBJ2-7; 9 bases agree with TRBD1. Germline CDR1 and CDR2: SGHAT and FQNNGV. CDR3 length equals 13 residues. J was trimmed by 7 bases and V by 2 bases; bases with no gene match: 3.

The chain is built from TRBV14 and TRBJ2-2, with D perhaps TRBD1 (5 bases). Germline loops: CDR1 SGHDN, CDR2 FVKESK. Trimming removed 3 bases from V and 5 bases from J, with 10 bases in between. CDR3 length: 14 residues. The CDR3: CASSQPGRTGELFF. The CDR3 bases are TGTGCCAGCAGCCAGCCAGGGCGGACCGGGGAGCTGTTTTTT.

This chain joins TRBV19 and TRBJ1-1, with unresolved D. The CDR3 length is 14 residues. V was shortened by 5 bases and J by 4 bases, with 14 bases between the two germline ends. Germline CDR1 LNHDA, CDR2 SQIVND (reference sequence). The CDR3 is CASSLVGVSTEAFF. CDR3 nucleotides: TGTGCCAGTAGTTTGGTCGGAGTGAGCACTGAAGCTTTCTTT.

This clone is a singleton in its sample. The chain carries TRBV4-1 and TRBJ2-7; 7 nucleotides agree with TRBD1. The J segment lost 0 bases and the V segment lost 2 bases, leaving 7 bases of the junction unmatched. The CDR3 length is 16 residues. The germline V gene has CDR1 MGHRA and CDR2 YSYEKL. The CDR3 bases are TGCGCCAGCAGCCAACCGGGACAGAGGAGCTCCTACGAGCAGTACTTC. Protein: CASSQPGQRSSYEQYF.

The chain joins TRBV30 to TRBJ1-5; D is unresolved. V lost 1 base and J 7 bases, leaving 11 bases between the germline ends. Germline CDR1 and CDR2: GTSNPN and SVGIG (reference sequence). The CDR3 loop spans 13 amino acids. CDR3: CAWSGPGNQPQHF. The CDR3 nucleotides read TGTGCCTGGAGTGGGCCCGGGAACCAGCCCCAGCATTTT.

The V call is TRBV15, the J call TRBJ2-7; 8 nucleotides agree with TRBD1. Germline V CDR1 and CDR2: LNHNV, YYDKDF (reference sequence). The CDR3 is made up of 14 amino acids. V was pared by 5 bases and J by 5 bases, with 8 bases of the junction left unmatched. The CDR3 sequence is CATSPGQANDEQYF. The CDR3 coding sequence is TGTGCCACCAGCCCGGGACAGGCAAACGACGAGCAGTACTTC. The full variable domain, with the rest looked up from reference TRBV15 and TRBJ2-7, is DAMVIQNPRYQVTQFGKPVTLSCSQTLNHNVMYWYQQKSSQAPKLLFHYYDKDFNNEADTPDNFQSRRPNTSFCFLDIRSPGLGDTAMYLCATSPGQANDEQYFGPGTRLTVT.

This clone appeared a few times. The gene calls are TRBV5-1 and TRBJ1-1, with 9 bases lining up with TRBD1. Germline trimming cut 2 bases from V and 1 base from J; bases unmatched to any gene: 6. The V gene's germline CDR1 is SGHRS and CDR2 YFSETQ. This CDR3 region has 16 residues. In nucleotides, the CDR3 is TGCGCCAGCAGCTTAGGGACAGGGATGAAGAACACTGAAGCTTTCTTT. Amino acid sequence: CASSLGTGMKNTEAFF. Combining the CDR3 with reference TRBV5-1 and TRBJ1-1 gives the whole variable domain KAGVTQTPRYLIKTRGQQVTLSCSPISGHRSVSWYQQTPGQGLQFLFEYFSETQRNKGNFPGRFSGRQFSNSRSEMNVSTLELGDSALYLCASSLGTGMKNTEAFFGQGTRLTVV.

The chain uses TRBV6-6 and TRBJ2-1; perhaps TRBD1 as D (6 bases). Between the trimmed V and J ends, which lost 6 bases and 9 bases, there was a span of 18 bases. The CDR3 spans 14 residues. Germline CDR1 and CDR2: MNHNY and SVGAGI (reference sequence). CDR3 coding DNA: TGTGCCAGCAGGGAACAGGGAACCCTACTTGAGCAGTTCTTC. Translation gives CASREQGTLLEQFF.

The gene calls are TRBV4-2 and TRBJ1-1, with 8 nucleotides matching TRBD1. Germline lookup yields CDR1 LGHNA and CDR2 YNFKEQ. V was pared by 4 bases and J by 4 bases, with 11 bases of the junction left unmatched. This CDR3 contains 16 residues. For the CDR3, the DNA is TGTGCCAGCAGCCCGAGGCTTGGACAGGGCTTCACTGAAGCTTTCTTT. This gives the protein CASSPRLGQGFTEAFF.

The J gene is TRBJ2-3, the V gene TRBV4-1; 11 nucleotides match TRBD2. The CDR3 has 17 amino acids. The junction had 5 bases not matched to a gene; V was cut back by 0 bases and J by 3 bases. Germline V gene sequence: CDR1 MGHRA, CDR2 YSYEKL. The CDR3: CASSQDLLAGVTDTQYF. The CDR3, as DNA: TGCGCCAGCAGCCAAGATTTACTAGCGGGAGTAACAGATACGCAGTATTTT.

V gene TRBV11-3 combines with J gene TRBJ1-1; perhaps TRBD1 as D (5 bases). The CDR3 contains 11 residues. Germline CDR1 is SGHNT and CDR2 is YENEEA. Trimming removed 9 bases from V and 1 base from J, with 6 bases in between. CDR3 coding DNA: TGTGCCAGTACAGGGAACACTGAAGCTTTCTTT. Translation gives CASTGNTEAFF.

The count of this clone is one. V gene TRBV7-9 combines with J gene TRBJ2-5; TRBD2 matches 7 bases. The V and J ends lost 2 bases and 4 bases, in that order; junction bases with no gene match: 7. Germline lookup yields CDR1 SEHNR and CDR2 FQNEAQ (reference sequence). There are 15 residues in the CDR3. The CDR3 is CASSLNAGVGETQYF. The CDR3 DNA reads TGTGCCAGCAGCTTAAACGCGGGAGTAGGAGAGACCCAGTACTTC.

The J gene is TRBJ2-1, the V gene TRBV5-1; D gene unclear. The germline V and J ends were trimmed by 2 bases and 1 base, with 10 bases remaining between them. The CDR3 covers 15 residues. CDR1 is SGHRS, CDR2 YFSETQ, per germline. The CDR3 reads CASSFVGASYNEQFF. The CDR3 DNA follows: TGCGCCAGCAGCTTTGTGGGCGCGTCCTACAATGAGCAGTTCTTC.